This T cell receptor (beta chain) appears in the sequencing data of a study of CD8 T cells in ankylosing spondylitis. TCRdb itself ran the 5' RACE reads through MiXCR, one entry per CDR3 protein. Seen here are about 840,000 distinct CDR3 sequences, roughly 10% observed once, and the top ten hold around 0.51%. In the case of this clonotype: Its matching antigen is unknown.

This CDR3 comprises 17 residues. CDR1 and CDR2 from the germline V gene are LNHNV and YYDKDF (reference sequence). V shed 5 bases, J shed 3 bases, and the junction held 9 bases outside the gene matches. Study findings and constraints: Reactive arthritis synovial fluid and blood were previously reported to contain some motif variants. A motif of seven or eight highly homologous TCR beta variants was seen as apparently characteristic of ankylosing spondylitis blood. Reportedly, disease-linked clones are significantly enriched in ankylosing spondylitis patients' matched synovial fluid.

The clonotype comes from a male donor with ankylosing spondylitis. This chain uses TRBV15 with TRBJ2-1; TRBD2 aligns across 11 bases. The sample was blood, either unsorted or a sorted T cell fraction (not recorded which). CDR3 DNA: TGTGCCACCAGCCACGCGGCCGGGACTAGCGGCTACAATGAGCAGTTCTTC. It yields the protein CATSHAAGTSGYNEQFF.